A single sample gave rise to the 12 T cell receptor beta chains below, sequenced in a study of monozygotic twins with inflammatory bowel disease. With the 5' RACE reads reprocessed, TCRdb shows one record per CDR3 protein and no DNA. Its table records approximately 420,000 distinct CDR3 sequences. Specimen: blood. Every receptor here comes from a human donor with ulcerative colitis or Crohn's disease, or a healthy co-twin of an affected twin (not recorded which).

This chain joins TRBV20-1 and TRBJ2-7; TCRdb's D gene call, TRBD1, goes unchecked for lack of DNA. The germline V gene encodes CDR1 DFQATT and CDR2 SNEGSKA (reference sequence). This CDR3 comprises 14 residues. CDR3 in amino acids: CSARPRSGRYEQYF.

The chain recombines TRBV11-2 with TRBJ1-2; TCRdb lists TRBD1, though no DNA is available to test this call. This CDR3 comprises 14 residues. The germline V gene encodes CDR1 SGHAT and CDR2 FQNNGV. CDR3 region: CASSLHEGWDGYTF.

The V call is TRBV7-2, the J call TRBJ2-7. The CDR3 extends over 13 amino acids. Germline V gives CDR1 SGHTA, CDR2 FQGNSA. CDR3 residues: CASSPRHDHEQYF. The variable domain in full, with the rest retrieved from reference TRBV7-2 and TRBJ2-7, is GAGVSQSPSNKVTEKGKDVELRCDPISGHTALYWYRQSLGQGLEFLIYFQGNSAPDKSGLPSDRFSAERTGGSVSTLTIQRTQQEDSAVYLCASSPRHDHEQYFGPGTRLTVT.

The chain recombines TRBV5-6 with TRBJ2-1; there is no DNA to check the TCRdb D call of TRBD1. The CDR3 sequence is 14 residues long. From germline, CDR1 is SGHDT and CDR2 YYEEEE. The CDR3 region is CASSFRADRGGQFF.

The gene calls are TRBV28 and TRBJ2-7; the D gene TCRdb calls, TRBD1, cannot be checked with no DNA. This CDR3 is built from 15 residues. Germline V gene sequence: CDR1 MDHEN, CDR2 SYDVKM. The CDR3 sequence is CASSHQGTGVYEQYF.

This chain links TRBV3-1 with TRBJ2-1; TCRdb gives TRBD2 as the D gene, but with no DNA this cannot be confirmed. Looked up from germline, CDR1 is LGHDT and CDR2 is YNNKEL (reference sequence). The CDR3 spans 17 residues. CDR3 residues: CASSQDASGKDRSEQFF.

The chain joins TRBV28 to TRBJ2-3; lacking DNA, the TRBD1 call made by TCRdb goes unchecked. The CDR3 totals 12 residues. The germline CDR1 and CDR2 sequences are MDHEN and SYDVKM. This chain's CDR3 is CASSRPGGSQYF.

The chain employs TRBV28 and TRBJ1-5. Germline CDR1 MDHEN, CDR2 SYDVKM. The CDR3 has 14 residues. The chain's CDR3 is CASSLGGGGKPQHF.

The CDR3 sequence is CASSSHGGYNEQFF. The chain recombines TRBV7-3 with TRBJ2-1; the D gene TCRdb calls, TRBD1, cannot be checked with no DNA. The length of the CDR3 is 14 residues. CDR1 is SGHTA, CDR2 FQGTGA, per germline.

This chain links TRBV4-3 with TRBJ2-3. The CDR3 has 14 residues. CDR1 LGHNA and CDR2 YSLEER come from the germline V gene. Here the CDR3 reads CASSQEHSTDTQYF.

This chain connects TRBV20-1 to TRBJ1-1; lacking DNA, the TRBD1 call made by TCRdb goes unchecked. The V gene's germline CDR1 is DFQATT and CDR2 SNEGSKA (reference sequence). The CDR3 has 15 amino acids. CDR3 sequence reads: CSARASGAMNTEAFF.

The J gene is TRBJ2-4, the V gene TRBV25-1. CDR1 is MGHDK, CDR2 SYGVNS, per germline. The CDR3 is made up of 15 amino acids. CDR3 protein: CASSQVARAKNIQYF.